This entry lists 6 T cell receptor beta chains sequenced from one sample in a study of shared clonotypes between healthy human individuals. Generated by immunoSEQ multiplex PCR, the TCRdb table keeps only in-frame clones and is missing some. Seen here are under 2,500,000 clones, approximately 96% observed once, and the top ten hold less than 0.15%. What was sequenced was naive CD4+ T cells sorted from blood. As for subset: CD45RA+ positively selected. These receptors were collected from a man younger than 30 in good health.

This clone was observed once. The chain recombines TRBV7-9 with TRBJ2-5, with D tentatively TRBD1 or TRBD2 (5 bases each). V dropped 11 bases and J dropped 5 bases, with 12 bases sitting between them. The germline V gene encodes CDR1 SEHNR and CDR2 FQNEAQ (reference sequence). The CDR3 spans 11 residues. The CDR3 is CAGGRVETQYF. The CDR3 DNA reads as TGTGCCGGGGGAAGGGTGGAGACCCAGTACTTC.

This chain joins TRBV2 and TRBJ2-2; 11 bases line up with TRBD2. Germline V gene lookup returns CDR1 SNHLY and CDR2 FYNNEI. The CDR3 has 18 residues. With V trimmed by 6 bases and J by 2 bases, 11 bases remained unmatched. The CDR3 loop is CASRPGGTSGTNTGELFF. The DNA of the CDR3 is TGTGCCAGCAGGCCAGGCGGGACTAGCGGAACTAACACCGGGGAGCTGTTTTTT.

This rearrangement joins TRBV19 to TRBJ1-2; D might be TRBD1 (5 bases). The CDR3 has 15 residues. Germline values: CDR1 LNHDA, CDR2 SQIVND (reference sequence). V lost 10 bases, J lost 3 bases, and 21 bases lay in between. This chain's CDR3 is CATLSPGEQDYGYTF. Written as DNA, the CDR3 is TGTGCCACCCTATCCCCGGGGGAGCAGGACTATGGCTACACCTTC.

The chain is built from TRBV6-1 and TRBJ1-6; 8 bases are a match to TRBD1. The CDR3 consists of 19 residues. Per the germline V gene, CDR1 is MNHNS and CDR2 is SASEGT. With 4 bases clipped from V and 9 bases from J, the junction kept 20 bases outside the gene matches. The CDR3 here is CASSAFDLRQGTGGSPLHF. The CDR3, as DNA: TGTGCCAGCAGTGCATTCGACCTACGACAGGGGACGGGGGGTTCACCCCTCCACTTT.

This sequence joins TRBV28 and TRBJ1-2; TRBD1 aligns across 11 bases. CDR1 and CDR2 (germline): MDHEN, SYDVKM. Trimming cost V 5 bases and J 5 bases; bases outside gene matches: 10. The CDR3 sequence is 16 residues long. This CDR3 is CASSTPSWDRGYGYTF. Here the CDR3 DNA reads TGTGCCAGCAGTACACCCTCCTGGGACAGGGGGTATGGCTACACCTTC.

V gene TRBV6-1 combines with J gene TRBJ1-5, with D tentatively TRBD1 (6 bases). The germline CDR1 and CDR2 sequences are MNHNS and SASEGT. This CDR3 has 12 residues. The ends were cut back, 4 bases at V and 9 bases at J, with 10 bases in the middle. CDR3 region: CASSGSQGPQHF. CDR3 coding DNA: TGTGCCAGCAGTGGGTCACAGGGGCCCCAGCATTTT.